A selection of T cell receptor beta chains follows, all from one sample in a study of blood T cell repertoires in COVID-19. The method was immunoSEQ multiplex PCR; TCRdb's version includes in-frame clones alone and lacks a portion of them. The sample shows over 85,000 clones, about 90% of them seen only once. The sequencing input was peripheral blood. Every receptor here comes from a human donor with acute or convalescent COVID-19. The donor label of this sample is uncertain. CDR3s include the opening cysteine and the closing phenylalanine or tryptophan. Each record gives: J gene, D gene, clone size, V gene, CDR3 protein, CDR3 DNA. The D gene is left open where the match is weak. Rows give clone size only sometimes, using once, few, many, or a class for an expanded clone.

J: TRBJ2-1; D: TRBD2; size: -; V: TRBV10-3; CDR3: CAISESRLAGGHEQFF; DNA: TGTGCCATCAGTGAGTCGAGGCTAGCGGGGGGGCATGAGCAGTTCTTC
J: TRBJ2-7; D: -; size: -; V: TRBV10-3; CDR3: CATSLGGGSYEQYF; DNA: TGTGCCACCTCCCTGGGAGGGGGGTCCTACGAGCAGTACTTC
J: TRBJ1-6; D: -; size: -; V: TRBV2; CDR3: CASSGQATPRNSPLHF; DNA: TGTGCCAGCAGTGGACAGGCTACCCCGAGGAATTCACCCCTCCACTTT
J: TRBJ2-6; D: -; size: -; V: TRBV11-3; CDR3: CASSFGNTPSGANVLTF; DNA: TGTGCCAGCAGCTTCGGGAACACACCTTCTGGGGCCAACGTCCTGACTTTC
J: TRBJ1-5; D: -; size: few; V: TRBV28; CDR3: CASSLYAGYRQPQHF; DNA: TGTGCCAGCAGTTTATATGCAGGGTACAGGCAGCCCCAGCATTTT
J: TRBJ1-2; D: -; size: -; V: TRBV9; CDR3: CASSVDANYGYTF; DNA: TGTGCCAGCAGCGTAGATGCGAACTATGGCTACACCTTC
J: TRBJ2-1; D: TRBD2; size: medium-sized; V: TRBV11-2; CDR3: CASSFPSGEINEQFF; DNA: TGTGCCAGCAGCTTTCCCAGCGGGGAGATCAATGAGCAGTTCTTC
J: TRBJ2-1; D: TRBD2; size: -; V: TRBV9; CDR3: CASSPAGENEQFF; DNA: TGTGCCAGCAGCCCTGCGGGGGAGAATGAGCAGTTCTTC
J: TRBJ2-1; D: TRBD2; size: -; V: TRBV5-1; CDR3: CASSPASGYYNEQFF; DNA: TGCGCCAGCAGCCCGGCTAGCGGATACTACAATGAGCAGTTCTTC
J: TRBJ2-7; D: TRBD1; size: -; V: TRBV25-1; CDR3: CASSKAGYRGEQYF; DNA: TGTGCCAGCAGCAAAGCAGGTTACAGGGGAGAGCAGTACTTC
J: TRBJ1-2; D: -; size: -; V: TRBV24-1; CDR3: CATSGVAVGDYGYTF; DNA: TGTGCCACCAGTGGAGTGGCGGTCGGTGACTATGGCTACACCTTC
J: TRBJ2-3; D: -; size: -; V: TRBV19; CDR3: CASSQGAYAGAWADTQYF; DNA: TGTGCCAGTAGTCAGGGGGCTTATGCGGGGGCCTGGGCAGATACGCAGTATTTT
J: TRBJ1-1; D: -; size: -; V: TRBV3-1/TRBV3-2; CDR3: CASSQGELGGRTEAFF; DNA: TGTGCCAGCAGCCAAGGAGAGTTGGGGGGGCGGACTGAAGCTTTCTTT
J: TRBJ1-4; D: TRBD1; size: -; V: TRBV6-5; CDR3: CASSPTGRNEKLFF; DNA: TGTGCCAGCAGTCCGACAGGGAGGAACGAAAAACTGTTTTTT
J: TRBJ2-3; D: -; size: -; V: TRBV2; CDR3: CASSETELTDTQYF; DNA: TGTGCCAGCAGTGAGACAGAGCTCACAGATACGCAGTATTTT
J: TRBJ2-7; D: TRBD2; size: few; V: TRBV15; CDR3: CATSRDWTGGYEQYF; DNA: TGTGCCACCAGCAGAGATTGGACCGGGGGGTACGAGCAGTACTTC
J: TRBJ2-7; D: -; size: -; V: TRBV10-3; CDR3: CAISGKLGYEQYF; DNA: TGTGCCATCAGTGGTAAACTCGGCTACGAGCAGTACTTC
J: TRBJ2-1; D: -; size: -; V: TRBV28; CDR3: CASSLGPPHQFF; DNA: TGTGCCAGCAGTTTAGGCCCTCCCCATCAGTTCTTC
J: TRBJ2-7; D: -; size: -; V: TRBV2; CDR3: CASRRASYEQYF; DNA: TGTGCCTCCAGGAGGGCTTCCTACGAGCAGTACTTC
J: TRBJ2-1; D: TRBD1; size: -; V: TRBV5-8; CDR3: CASSLAGTAYNEQFF; DNA: TGTGCCAGCAGCTTGGCCGGGACAGCATACAATGAGCAGTTCTTC
J: TRBJ2-3; D: -; size: -; V: TRBV5-1; CDR3: CASSYNTDTQYF; DNA: TGCGCCAGCAGCTACAACACAGATACGCAGTATTTT
J: TRBJ2-7; D: -; size: -; V: TRBV3-1/TRBV3-2; CDR3: CASSQGMTISYEQYF; DNA: TGTGCCAGCAGCCAAGGAATGACTATCTCCTACGAGCAGTACTTC
J: TRBJ1-2; D: -; size: -; V: TRBV19; CDR3: CASSSRTAGYTF; DNA: TGTGCCAGTAGTTCCCGGACAGCCGGCTACACCTTC
J: TRBJ1-1; D: -; size: once; V: TRBV21-1; CDR3: CASSTTGVNTEAFF; DNA: TGTGCCAGCAGTACCACAGGGGTGAACACTGAAGCTTTCTTT
J: TRBJ1-1; D: TRBD1; size: -; V: TRBV5-1; CDR3: CASSFTGGTEAFF; DNA: TGCGCCAGCAGCTTCACAGGGGGAACTGAAGCTTTCTTT
J: TRBJ1-2; D: TRBD1; size: -; V: TRBV19; CDR3: CASSPVTGNYGYTF; DNA: TGTGCCAGTAGTCCCGTGACAGGGAACTATGGCTACACCTTC
J: TRBJ2-4; D: -; size: -; V: TRBV5-4; CDR3: CASSLGPDSDLAKNIQYF; DNA: TGTGCCAGCAGCTTGGGCCCCGACAGTGATCTAGCCAAAAACATTCAGTACTTC
J: TRBJ1-1; D: -; size: -; V: TRBV5-6; CDR3: CASSLAGLWEDTEAFF; DNA: TGTGCCAGCAGCTTGGCCGGCCTTTGGGAGGACACTGAAGCTTTCTTT
J: TRBJ2-6; D: TRBD1; size: once; V: TRBV2; CDR3: CASSGTGSGANVLTF; DNA: TGTGCCAGCAGTGGGACAGGCTCTGGGGCCAACGTCCTGACTTTC
J: TRBJ2-1; D: -; size: -; V: TRBV5-4; CDR3: CASSSRGAILRGEQFF; DNA: TGTGCCAGCAGCTCCAGGGGAGCTATTCTTAGGGGTGAGCAGTTCTTC
J: TRBJ1-5; D: TRBD1; size: -; V: TRBV28; CDR3: CASSLRGQIGHQPQHF; DNA: TGTGCCAGCAGTTTAAGGGGACAGATTGGGCATCAGCCCCAGCATTTT
J: TRBJ2-7; D: TRBD1; size: -; V: TRBV5-1; CDR3: CASSLFRDSGPTEQYF; DNA: TGCGCCAGCAGCTTGTTCAGGGACAGCGGCCCTACCGAGCAGTACTTC
J: TRBJ2-1; D: TRBD2; size: -; V: TRBV4-2; CDR3: CASSQEAGARFNEQFF; DNA: TGTGCCAGCAGCCAAGAAGCGGGGGCCAGGTTCAATGAGCAGTTCTTC
J: TRBJ2-2; D: -; size: -; V: TRBV9; CDR3: CAIRGQNTGELFF; DNA: TGTGCCATCCGAGGGCAGAACACCGGGGAGCTGTTTTTT
J: TRBJ2-5; D: TRBD1; size: -; V: TRBV9; CDR3: CASSVGTGGSETQYF; DNA: TGTGCCAGCAGCGTAGGGACAGGGGGTTCAGAGACCCAGTACTTC
J: TRBJ1-1; D: -; size: -; V: TRBV28; CDR3: CASSSGDRNTEAFF; DNA: TGTGCCAGCAGTTCGGGAGACAGGAACACTGAAGCTTTCTTT
J: TRBJ1-6; D: TRBD1; size: -; V: TRBV5-1; CDR3: CASSLMGTGVSPLHF; DNA: TGCGCCAGCAGCTTGATGGGGACAGGGGTTTCACCCCTCCACTTT
J: TRBJ1-4; D: -; size: -; V: TRBV2; CDR3: CASSVLQGGNEKLFF; DNA: TGTGCCAGCAGTGTTCTCCAGGGTGGAAATGAAAAACTGTTTTTT
J: TRBJ2-1; D: TRBD2; size: -; V: TRBV4-3; CDR3: CASSQEPSGGARDNEQFF; DNA: TGCGCCAGCAGCCAAGAGCCTAGCGGGGGGGCCAGGGACAATGAGCAGTTCTTC
J: TRBJ1-5; D: -; size: once; V: TRBV6-5; CDR3: CASSSISNQPQHF; DNA: TGTGCCAGCTCGAGCATTAGCAATCAGCCCCAGCATTTT
J: TRBJ1-1; D: -; size: -; V: TRBV9; CDR3: CAGSTGWNTEAFF; DNA: TGTGCCGGCTCAACAGGCTGGAACACTGAAGCTTTCTTT
J: TRBJ1-2; D: -; size: -; V: TRBV5-1; CDR3: CASSEQGGYGYTF; DNA: TGCGCCAGCAGCGAACAGGGTGGCTATGGCTACACCTTC
J: TRBJ2-6; D: -; size: -; V: TRBV3-1/TRBV3-2; CDR3: CASSQLSGGSGANVLTF; DNA: TGTGCCAGCAGCCAACTATCCGGAGGTAGTGGGGCCAACGTCCTGACTTTC
J: TRBJ1-3; D: TRBD1; size: -; V: TRBV3-1/TRBV3-2; CDR3: CASRGTGNSGNTIYF; DNA: TGTGCCAGCAGGGGGACAGGGAACTCTGGAAACACCATATATTTT
J: TRBJ1-2; D: -; size: -; V: TRBV2; CDR3: CASSDDSYGYTF; DNA: TGTGCCAGCAGCGATGACAGCTATGGCTACACCTTC
J: TRBJ2-7; D: -; size: -; V: TRBV10-3; CDR3: CAIRDTRTYEQYF; DNA: TGTGCCATCAGGGACACAAGAACCTACGAGCAGTACTTC
J: TRBJ2-2; D: -; size: -; V: TRBV10-3; CDR3: CAIKGVAGELFF; DNA: TGTGCCATCAAAGGAGTGGCCGGGGAGCTGTTTTTT
J: TRBJ1-5; D: -; size: -; V: TRBV11-2; CDR3: CASSLGLRQPQHF; DNA: TGTGCCAGCAGCTTAGGCCTCAGGCAGCCCCAGCATTTT
J: TRBJ2-3; D: -; size: once; V: TRBV29-1; CDR3: CSVPDRVTYAQIRSIF; DNA: -
J: TRBJ1-6; D: -; size: -; V: TRBV7-6; CDR3: CASSLAAARESPLHF; DNA: TGTGCCAGCAGCTTAGCCGCCGCCCGCGAGTCACCCCTCCACTTT
J: TRBJ1-2; D: TRBD1; size: -; V: TRBV28; CDR3: CASSTRDRGGYTF; DNA: TGTGCCAGCAGTACCCGGGACAGAGGTGGCTACACCTTC
J: TRBJ2-1; D: -; size: -; V: TRBV7-9; CDR3: CASSRRDRRGEQFF; DNA: TGTGCCAGCAGCCGTCGCGACAGGAGAGGTGAGCAGTTCTTC